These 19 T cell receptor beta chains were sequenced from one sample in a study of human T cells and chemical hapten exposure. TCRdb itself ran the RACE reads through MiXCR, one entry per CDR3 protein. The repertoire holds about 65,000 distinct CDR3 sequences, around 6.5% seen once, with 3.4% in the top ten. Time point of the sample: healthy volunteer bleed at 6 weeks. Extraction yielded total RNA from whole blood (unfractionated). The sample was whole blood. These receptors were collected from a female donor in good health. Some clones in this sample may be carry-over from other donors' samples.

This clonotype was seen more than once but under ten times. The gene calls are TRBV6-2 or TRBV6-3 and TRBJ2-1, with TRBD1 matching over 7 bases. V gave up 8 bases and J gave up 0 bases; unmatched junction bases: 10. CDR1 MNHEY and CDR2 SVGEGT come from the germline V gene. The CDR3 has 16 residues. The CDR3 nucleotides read TGTGCCAGCTCCCCCTTGTACAGGGGCTCCTACAATGAGCAGTTCTTC. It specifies CASSPLYRGSYNEQFF.

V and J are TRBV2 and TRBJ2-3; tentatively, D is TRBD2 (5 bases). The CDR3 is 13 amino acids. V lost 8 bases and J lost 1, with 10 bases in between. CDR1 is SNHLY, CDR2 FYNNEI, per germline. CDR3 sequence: CASAAGGTDTQYF. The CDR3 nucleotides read TGTGCCAGCGCGGCGGGTGGCACAGATACGCAGTATTTT.

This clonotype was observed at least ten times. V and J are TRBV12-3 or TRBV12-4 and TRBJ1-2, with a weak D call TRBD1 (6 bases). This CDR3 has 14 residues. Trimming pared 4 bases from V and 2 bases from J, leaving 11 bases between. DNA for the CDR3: TGTGCCAGCAGTTCGGACAGACCAAACTATGGCTACACCTTC. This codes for CASSSDRPNYGYTF.

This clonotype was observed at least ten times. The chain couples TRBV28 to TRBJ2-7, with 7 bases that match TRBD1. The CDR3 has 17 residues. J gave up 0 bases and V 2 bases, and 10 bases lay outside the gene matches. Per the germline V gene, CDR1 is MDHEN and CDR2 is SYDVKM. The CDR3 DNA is TGTGCCAGCAGTTTAGACCTCCGGGACAGAATCTCCTACGAGCAGTACTTC. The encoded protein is CASSLDLRDRISYEQYF.

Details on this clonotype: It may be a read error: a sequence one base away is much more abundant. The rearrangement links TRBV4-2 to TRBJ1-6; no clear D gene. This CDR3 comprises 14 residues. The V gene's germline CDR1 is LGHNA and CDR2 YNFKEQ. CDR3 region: CASSQNRENSPLNF. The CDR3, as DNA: TGTGCCAGCAGCCAAAACAGAGAGAATTCACCCCTCAACTTT.

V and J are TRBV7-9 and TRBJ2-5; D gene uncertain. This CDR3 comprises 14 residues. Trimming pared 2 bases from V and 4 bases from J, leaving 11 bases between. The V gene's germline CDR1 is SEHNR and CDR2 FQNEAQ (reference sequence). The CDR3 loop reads CASSLMFWGETQYF. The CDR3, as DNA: TGTGCCAGCAGCTTAATGTTCTGGGGAGAGACCCAGTACTTC.

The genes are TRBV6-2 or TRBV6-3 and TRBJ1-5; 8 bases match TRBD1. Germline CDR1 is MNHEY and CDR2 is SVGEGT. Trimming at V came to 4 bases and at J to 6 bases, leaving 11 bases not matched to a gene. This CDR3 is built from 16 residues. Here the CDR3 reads CASSSAETGEIQPQHF. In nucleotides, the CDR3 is TGTGCCAGCAGTTCCGCCGAGACAGGGGAAATTCAGCCCCAGCATTTT.

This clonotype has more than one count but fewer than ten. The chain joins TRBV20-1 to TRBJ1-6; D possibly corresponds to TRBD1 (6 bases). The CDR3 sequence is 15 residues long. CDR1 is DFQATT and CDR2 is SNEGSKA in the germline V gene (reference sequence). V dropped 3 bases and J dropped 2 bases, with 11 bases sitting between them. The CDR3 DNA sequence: TGCAGTGCTAGGGAGACAGGTCCCTATAATTCACCCCTCCACTTT. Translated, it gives CSARETGPYNSPLHF.

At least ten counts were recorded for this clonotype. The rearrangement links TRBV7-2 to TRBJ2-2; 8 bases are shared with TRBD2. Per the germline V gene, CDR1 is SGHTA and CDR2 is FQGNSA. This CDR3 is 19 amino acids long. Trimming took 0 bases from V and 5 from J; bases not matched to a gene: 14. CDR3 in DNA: TGTGCCAGCAGCTTAGCGCGCCCTAGCGGGTTCTTTAGGACCGGGGAGCTGTTTTTT. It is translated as CASSLARPSGFFRTGELFF.

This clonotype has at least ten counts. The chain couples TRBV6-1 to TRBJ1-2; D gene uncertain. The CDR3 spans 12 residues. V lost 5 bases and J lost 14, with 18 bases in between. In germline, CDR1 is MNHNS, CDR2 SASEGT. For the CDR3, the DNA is TGTGCCAGCAGTCGAATTGGGGAGACTCAAACCTTC. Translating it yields CASSRIGETQTF.

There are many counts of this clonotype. The CDR3 nucleotides read TGTGCTAGTGGTTCGAGAATCCGGGACAGGGATAACAATGAGCAGTTCTTC. It yields the protein CASGSRIRDRDNNEQFF. The V call is TRBV12-5, the J call TRBJ2-1; TRBD1 agrees at 9 bases. The ends lost 4 bases at V and 5 bases at J; junction bases unmatched: 12. The CDR3 runs to 17 residues. CDR1 and CDR2 (germline): LGHNT, FRNRAP. Together with reference TRBV12-5 and TRBJ2-1, the CDR3 gives the full variable domain: DARVTQTPRHKVTEMGQEVTMRCQPILGHNTVFWYRQTMMQGLELLAYFRNRAPLDDSGMPKDRFSAEMPDATLATLKIQPSEPRDSAVYFCASGSRIRDRDNNEQFFGPGTRLTVL.

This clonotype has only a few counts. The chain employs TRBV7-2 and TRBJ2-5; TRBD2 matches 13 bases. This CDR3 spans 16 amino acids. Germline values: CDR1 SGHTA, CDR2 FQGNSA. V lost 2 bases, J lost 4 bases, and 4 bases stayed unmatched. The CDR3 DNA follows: TGTGCCAGCAGCTTAACTAGCGGGAGGGGAGGAGAGACCCAGTACTTC. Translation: CASSLTSGRGGETQYF. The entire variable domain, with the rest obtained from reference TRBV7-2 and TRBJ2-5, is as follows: GAGVSQSPSNKVTEKGKDVELRCDPISGHTALYWYRQSLGQGLEFLIYFQGNSAPDKSGLPSDRFSAERTGGSVSTLTIQRTQQEDSAVYLCASSLTSGRGGETQYFGPGTRLLVL.

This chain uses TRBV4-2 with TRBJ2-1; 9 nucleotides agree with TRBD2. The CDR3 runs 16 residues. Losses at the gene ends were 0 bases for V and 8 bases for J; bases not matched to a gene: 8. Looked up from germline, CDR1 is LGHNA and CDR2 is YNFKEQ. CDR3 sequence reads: CASSQDLAGAEDEQFF. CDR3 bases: TGTGCCAGCAGCCAAGACTTAGCGGGAGCAGAAGATGAGCAGTTCTTC.

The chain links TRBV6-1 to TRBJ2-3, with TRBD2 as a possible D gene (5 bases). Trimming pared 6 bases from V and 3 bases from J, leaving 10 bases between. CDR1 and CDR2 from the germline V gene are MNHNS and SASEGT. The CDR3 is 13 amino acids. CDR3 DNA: TGTGCCAGCAGGACATGGGAGACAGATACGCAGTATTTT. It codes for CASRTWETDTQYF.

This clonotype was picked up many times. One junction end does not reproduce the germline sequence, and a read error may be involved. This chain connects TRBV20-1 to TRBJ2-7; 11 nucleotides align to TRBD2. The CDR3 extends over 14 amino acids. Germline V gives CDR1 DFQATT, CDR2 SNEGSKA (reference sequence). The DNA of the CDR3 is TGCAGTGCTCCTACTAGCGGGAGCTCCAACGAGCAGTACTTC. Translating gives CSAPTSGSSNEQYF.

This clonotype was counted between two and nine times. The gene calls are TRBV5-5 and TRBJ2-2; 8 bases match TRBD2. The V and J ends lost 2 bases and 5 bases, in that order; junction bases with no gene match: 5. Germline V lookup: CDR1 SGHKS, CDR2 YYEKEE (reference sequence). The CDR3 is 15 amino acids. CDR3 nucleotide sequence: TGTGCCAGCAGCTTTGCGGGACTAGGGACCGGGGAGCTGTTTTTT. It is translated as CASSFAGLGTGELFF. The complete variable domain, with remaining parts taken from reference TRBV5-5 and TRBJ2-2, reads DAGVTQSPTHLIKTRGQQVTLRCSPISGHKSVSWYQQVLGQGPQFIFQYYEKEERGRGNFPDRFSARQFPNYSSELNVNALLLGDSALYLCASSFAGLGTGELFFGEGSRLTVL.

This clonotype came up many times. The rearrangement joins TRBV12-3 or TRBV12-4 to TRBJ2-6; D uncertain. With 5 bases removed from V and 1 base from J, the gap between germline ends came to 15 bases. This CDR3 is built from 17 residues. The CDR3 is CASSASESLSGANVLTF. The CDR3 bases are TGTGCCAGCAGTGCATCTGAGTCCCTTTCTGGGGCCAACGTCCTGACTTTC.

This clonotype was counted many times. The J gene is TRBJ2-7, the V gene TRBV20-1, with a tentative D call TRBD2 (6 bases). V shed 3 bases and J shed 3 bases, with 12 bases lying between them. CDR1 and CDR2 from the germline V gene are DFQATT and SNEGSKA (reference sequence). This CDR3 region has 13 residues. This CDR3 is CSARPSEFYEQYF. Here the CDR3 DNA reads TGCAGTGCTAGGCCTAGCGAATTCTACGAGCAGTACTTC.

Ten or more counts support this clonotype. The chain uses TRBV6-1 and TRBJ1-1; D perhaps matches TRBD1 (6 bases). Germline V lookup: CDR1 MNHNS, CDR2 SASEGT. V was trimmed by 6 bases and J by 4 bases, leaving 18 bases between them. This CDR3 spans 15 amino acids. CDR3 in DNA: TGTGCCAGCAGGAATGGACAGAACTACCCCACTGAAGCTTTCTTT. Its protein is CASRNGQNYPTEAFF.